A selection of T cell receptor beta chains follows, all from one sample in a study of cytomegalovirus exposure and HLA in healthy donors. Method: immunoSEQ multiplex PCR; TCRdb's copy keeps in-frame clones and lacks some. The repertoire includes about 92,000 clones, roughly 71% of them detected once, and 2.7% sits in the top ten. Sequences were obtained from PBMCs. The receptor source for this set is a man aged 45-65 years in good health and CMV-seronegative. Both conserved end residues are part of each CDR3. D genes are given only for firm matches. Some rows have no size entry. The others give once, few or many, or a class for an expanded clone.

J gene: TRBJ2-7; V gene: TRBV2; D gene: .; clone size: .; CDR3 protein: CATVGTLPYEQYF; CDR3 DNA: TGTGCCACCGTCGGGACACTTCCCTACGAGCAGTACTTC
J gene: TRBJ2-1; V gene: TRBV7-2; D gene: TRBD2; clone size: few; CDR3 protein: CASSLGRGAYNEQFF; CDR3 DNA: TGTGCCAGCAGCTTAGGGCGGGGGGCCTACAATGAGCAGTTCTTC
J gene: TRBJ2-3; V gene: TRBV29-1; D gene: .; clone size: .; CDR3 protein: CSVMEAARTDTQYF; CDR3 DNA: TGCAGCGTTATGGAGGCAGCCCGCACAGATACGCAGTATTTT
J gene: TRBJ2-7; V gene: TRBV28; D gene: TRBD1; clone size: few; CDR3 protein: CATLSGTGLYEQYF; CDR3 DNA: TGTGCCACCCTCTCCGGGACAGGGTTATACGAGCAGTACTTC
J gene: TRBJ1-4; V gene: TRBV4-1; D gene: .; clone size: .; CDR3 protein: CASSQDRIGLSGEKLFF; CDR3 DNA: TGCGCCAGCAGCCAAGATCGAATTGGGCTGAGCGGAGAAAAACTGTTTTTT
J gene: TRBJ2-5; V gene: TRBV30; D gene: TRBD2; clone size: .; CDR3 protein: CAWSVISGSRTQYF; CDR3 DNA: TGTGCCTGGAGTGTTATTAGCGGGTCAAGGACCCAGTACTTC
J gene: TRBJ1-1; V gene: TRBV27; D gene: .; clone size: .; CDR3 protein: CASGRDLNTEAFF; CDR3 DNA: TGTGCCAGCGGGCGGGATTTGAACACTGAAGCTTTCTTT
J gene: TRBJ1-2; V gene: TRBV13; D gene: .; clone size: .; CDR3 protein: CASSLGQGYYGYTF; CDR3 DNA: TGTGCCAGCAGCTTAGGGCAGGGATACTATGGCTACACCTTC
J gene: TRBJ1-1; V gene: TRBV11-3; D gene: .; clone size: .; CDR3 protein: CASTDDSTEAFF; CDR3 DNA: TGTGCCAGCACCGACGACAGCACGGAAGCTTTCTTT
J gene: TRBJ2-1; V gene: TRBV5-8; D gene: .; clone size: few; CDR3 protein: CASSLLLTVLSYNEQFF; CDR3 DNA: TGTGCCAGCAGCTTGCTGCTCACAGTCCTTTCCTACAATGAGCAGTTCTTC
J gene: TRBJ2-3; V gene: TRBV4-3; D gene: TRBD2; clone size: .; CDR3 protein: CASSQGTSGRGGTDTQYF; CDR3 DNA: TGCGCCAGCAGCCAAGGGACTAGCGGGAGGGGGGGCACAGATACGCAGTATTTT
J gene: TRBJ1-1; V gene: TRBV6-5; D gene: .; clone size: few; CDR3 protein: CASIGGTEAFF; CDR3 DNA: TGTGCCAGCATCGGGGGCACTGAAGCTTTCTTT
J gene: TRBJ1-4; V gene: TRBV2; D gene: .; clone size: .; CDR3 protein: CASIPRVRNEKLFF; CDR3 DNA: TGTGCCAGCATCCCCAGGGTTCGAAATGAAAAACTGTTTTTT
J gene: TRBJ2-1; V gene: TRBV27; D gene: TRBD2; clone size: .; CDR3 protein: CASSLRAGGLNEQFF; CDR3 DNA: TGTGCCAGCAGTTTAAGGGCGGGGGGGCTAAATGAGCAGTTCTTC
J gene: TRBJ2-6; V gene: TRBV7-9; D gene: TRBD1; clone size: .; CDR3 protein: CASSLSAGGFSGANVLTF; CDR3 DNA: TGTGCCAGCAGCTTATCTGCAGGGGGATTCTCTGGGGCCAACGTCCTGACTTTC
J gene: TRBJ2-5; V gene: TRBV6-5; D gene: TRBD1; clone size: .; CDR3 protein: CASSYRDSFTQETQYF; CDR3 DNA: TGTGCCAGCAGTTACCGGGACAGCTTTACACAAGAGACCCAGTACTTC
J gene: TRBJ1-5; V gene: TRBV6-1; D gene: .; clone size: few; CDR3 protein: CASSRYRDSNQPQHF; CDR3 DNA: TGTGCCAGCAGCAGATACAGGGATAGCAATCAGCCCCAGCATTTT
J gene: TRBJ1-1; V gene: TRBV6-6; D gene: TRBD1; clone size: few; CDR3 protein: CASRQGGVKNTEAFF; CDR3 DNA: TGTGCCTCCCGACAGGGGGGGGTAAAGAACACTGAAGCTTTCTTT
J gene: TRBJ1-5; V gene: TRBV6-1; D gene: .; clone size: .; CDR3 protein: CASLPDRPYQPQHF; CDR3 DNA: TGTGCCAGCTTACCAGACAGACCCTATCAGCCCCAGCATTTT
J gene: TRBJ2-7; V gene: TRBV6-1; D gene: .; clone size: .; CDR3 protein: CASSASGEQYF; CDR3 DNA: TGTGCCAGCAGTGCCTCAGGCGAGCAGTACTTC
J gene: TRBJ2-5; V gene: TRBV6-6; D gene: .; clone size: .; CDR3 protein: CASSTLETQYF; CDR3 DNA: TGTGCCAGCAGTACTCTAGAGACCCAGTACTTC
J gene: TRBJ2-1; V gene: TRBV14; D gene: TRBD2; clone size: .; CDR3 protein: CASSQVGGLAGAVEQFF; CDR3 DNA: TGTGCCAGCAGTCAGGTCGGGGGACTAGCGGGAGCGGTTGAGCAGTTCTTC
J gene: TRBJ2-7; V gene: TRBV15; D gene: TRBD1; clone size: few; CDR3 protein: CATSLSGTGRPEQYF; CDR3 DNA: TGTGCCACCAGCCTTTCCGGGACAGGTCGGCCGGAGCAGTACTTC
J gene: TRBJ1-1; V gene: TRBV2; D gene: .; clone size: .; CDR3 protein: CASSRGDEKAFF; CDR3 DNA: TGTGCCAGCAGCCGGGGGGATGAAAAAGCTTTCTTT
J gene: TRBJ2-3; V gene: TRBV29-1; D gene: TRBD2; clone size: .; CDR3 protein: CSAQTSGGIDTQYF; CDR3 DNA: TGCAGCGCCCAGACTAGCGGGGGTATAGATACGCAGTATTTT
J gene: TRBJ1-1; V gene: TRBV18; D gene: TRBD1; clone size: many; CDR3 protein: CASSPQGADTEAFF; CDR3 DNA: TGTGCCAGCTCACCACAGGGGGCAGACACTGAAGCTTTCTTT
J gene: TRBJ1-1; V gene: TRBV2; D gene: TRBD1; clone size: .; CDR3 protein: CASSEPQGVKGAFF; CDR3 DNA: TGTGCCAGCAGTGAACCCCAGGGGGTGAAGGGAGCTTTCTTT
J gene: TRBJ1-5; V gene: TRBV28; D gene: .; clone size: .; CDR3 protein: CAASGDSNQPQHF; CDR3 DNA: TGTGCCGCCTCGGGTGATAGCAATCAGCCCCAGCATTTT
J gene: TRBJ1-1; V gene: TRBV7-9; D gene: .; clone size: few; CDR3 protein: CASSPRDSDAEAFF; CDR3 DNA: TGTGCCAGCAGCCCCCGAGACAGTGACGCTGAAGCTTTCTTT
J gene: TRBJ1-4; V gene: TRBV4-3; D gene: TRBD1; clone size: .; CDR3 protein: CASSQRVGQDINEKLFF; CDR3 DNA: TGCGCCAGCAGCCAACGCGTGGGACAGGATATTAATGAAAAACTGTTTTTT
J gene: TRBJ2-1; V gene: TRBV7-2; D gene: TRBD1; clone size: few; CDR3 protein: CASSPFGTANNEQFF; CDR3 DNA: TGTGCCAGCAGCCCATTCGGGACAGCTAACAATGAGCAGTTCTTC
J gene: TRBJ1-2; V gene: TRBV4-2; D gene: TRBD1; clone size: .; CDR3 protein: CASSQAETGDYGYTF; CDR3 DNA: TGTGCCAGCAGCCAAGCCGAGACAGGGGACTATGGCTACACCTTC
J gene: TRBJ2-3; V gene: TRBV13; D gene: .; clone size: .; CDR3 protein: CASSLWATDTQYF; CDR3 DNA: TGTGCCAGCAGCTTGTGGGCCACAGATACGCAGTATTTT
J gene: TRBJ1-5; V gene: TRBV7-2; D gene: TRBD1; clone size: .; CDR3 protein: CASSLRQGATREPQHF; CDR3 DNA: TGTGCCAGCAGCTTACGACAGGGGGCCACCCGGGAGCCCCAGCATTTT